Each of the 16 T cell receptor beta chains below was sequenced from the same sample in a study of blood T cell repertoires in COVID-19. Sequenced by immunoSEQ multiplex PCR; TCRdb stores in-frame clones only, minus some. This sample has under 200,000 clones, with approximately 83% found just once. The sequenced sample was peripheral blood. The receptor set was obtained from a human donor in a cohort sampled during active COVID-19.

The genes are TRBV3-1 (or the pseudogene TRBV3-2) and TRBJ2-2; D uncertain. CDR1 and CDR2 (germline): LGHDT, YNNKEL (reference sequence). Trimming removed 4 bases from V and 4 bases from J, with 7 bases in between. The CDR3 runs to 13 residues. The CDR3 reads CASSLHSTGELFF. The DNA of the CDR3 is TGTGCCAGCAGCCTGCACAGCACCGGGGAGCTGTTTTTT.

This sequence joins TRBV10-2 and TRBJ2-6; the D is unclear. This CDR3 region has 13 residues. Germline CDR1 WSHSY, CDR2 SAAADI. V lost 7 bases to trimming and J lost 4 bases, with 8 bases between them. The DNA for the CDR3 is TGCGCCAGCAAGAGGTTGGGGGCCAACGTCCTGACTTTC. This gives the protein CASKRLGANVLTF.

V usage is TRBV9 and J usage is TRBJ1-3; no clear D gene. The V gene's germline CDR1 is SGDLS and CDR2 YYNGEE. The CDR3 sequence is 16 residues long. The V gene lost 6 bases and the J gene lost 0 bases, with 16 bases spanning the gap. The CDR3 bases are TGTGCCAGCACCCACGGCCCCCCAGGCTCTGGAAACACCATATATTTT. Encoded protein: CASTHGPPGSGNTIYF.

V is TRBV6-2 or TRBV6-3 and J is TRBJ2-7; D is possibly TRBD2 (6 bases). Germline loops: CDR1 MNHEY, CDR2 SVGEGT. The V and J ends lost 4 bases and 6 bases respectively, with 7 bases between them. This CDR3 has 11 residues. CDR3 sequence (DNA): TGTGCCAGCAGTTCGACTAGCGAGCAGTACTTC. It yields the protein CASSSTSEQYF.

The table lists this clone with a count of one. The chain has TRBV7-9 and TRBJ2-5, with D possibly being TRBD1 (6 bases). CDR3 size: 17 residues. Trimming removed 4 bases from V and 7 bases from J, with 25 bases in between. The germline gives CDR1 SEHNR, CDR2 FQNEAQ (reference sequence). The CDR3 loop is CASSSSHFSTGRGTQYF. CDR3 nucleotide sequence: TGTGCCAGCAGCTCCTCTCATTTCTCGACAGGACGGGGGACCCAGTACTTC.

DNA for the CDR3: TGTGCCAGCAGTTTGGCGACAGGGGGAGCTTTCTTT. It codes for CASSLATGGAFF. The genes are TRBV28 and TRBJ1-1, with 9 positions matching TRBD1. The V gene end was trimmed by 3 bases and the J gene end by 10 bases; junction bases not matched to a gene: 3. CDR3 length: 12 residues. Germline loops: CDR1 MDHEN, CDR2 SYDVKM. The full variable domain, rest sourced from reference TRBV28 and TRBJ1-1, is DVKVTQSSRYLVKRTGEKVFLECVQDMDHENMFWYRQDPGLGLRLIYFSYDVKMKEKGDIPEGYSVSREKKERFSLILESASTNQTSMYLCASSLATGGAFFGQGTRLTVV.

This clone was detected once. This sequence joins TRBV5-6 and TRBJ2-7; no clear D gene. Germline values: CDR1 SGHDT, CDR2 YYEEEE. V was trimmed by 0 bases and J by 3 bases, leaving 10 bases between them. The CDR3 spans 14 residues. CDR3 region: CASSLARGGYEQYF. The CDR3 region has the DNA TGTGCCAGCAGCTTGGCGAGAGGTGGCTACGAGCAGTACTTC. Supplemented by reference TRBV5-6 and TRBJ2-7, the full variable domain reads DAGVTQSPTHLIKTRGQQVTLRCSPKSGHDTVSWYQQALGQGPQFIFQYYEEEERQRGNFPDRFSGHQFPNYSSELNVNALLLGDSALYLCASSLARGGYEQYFGPGTRLTVT.

The CDR3 spells CASSLDPDKSVYNEQFF. The CDR3 nucleotides are TGTGCCAGCAGCTTAGATCCGGACAAGAGTGTCTACAATGAGCAGTTCTTC. V and J are TRBV11-2 and TRBJ2-1; possible D gene TRBD1, 5 bases. The ends were cut back, 0 bases at V and 3 bases at J, with 15 bases in the middle. The V gene's germline CDR1 is SGHAT and CDR2 FQNNGV. This CDR3 has 17 amino acids.

This chain connects TRBV27 to TRBJ2-7; 9 bases fit TRBD2. The J segment lost 4 bases and the V segment lost 3 bases, leaving 10 bases of the junction unmatched. Germline V gene sequence: CDR1 MNHEY, CDR2 SMNVEV (reference sequence). This CDR3 region has 16 residues. As DNA, the CDR3 is TGTGCCAGCAGTTTTGGAGGGGGCCTAGCGGGATACGAGCAGTACTTC. It translates to CASSFGGGLAGYEQYF.

The J gene is TRBJ2-3, the V gene TRBV7-9; D ambiguous. This CDR3 is built from 16 residues. The V gene's germline CDR1 is SEHNR and CDR2 FQNEAQ (reference sequence). Trimming removed 3 bases from V and 4 bases from J, with 17 bases in between. CDR3 nucleotide sequence: TGTGCCAGCAGCTTCTATGCCATGGTGGGCGCAGATACGCAGTATTTT. Translated, it gives CASSFYAMVGADTQYF.

V usage is TRBV4-3 and J usage is TRBJ1-2, with a possible D match to TRBD1 (5 bases). Looked up from germline, CDR1 is LGHNA and CDR2 is YSLEER. Trimming removed 1 base at V and 4 bases at J, with 16 bases between. The CDR3 runs 16 residues. CDR3 sequence (DNA): TGCGCCAGCAGCCAAGCCTCGGGGGGAGGCGGCTATGGCTACACCTTC. Translation: CASSQASGGGGYGYTF.

This chain links TRBV19 with TRBJ2-2, with D possibly being TRBD1 (5 bases). Germline V gene sequence: CDR1 LNHDA, CDR2 SQIVND (reference sequence). The V gene lost 4 bases and the J gene lost 5 bases, with 11 bases spanning the gap. The length of the CDR3 is 14 residues. The CDR3 loop reads CASSRDRGTGELFF. Written as DNA, the CDR3 is TGTGCCAGTAGTAGGGATAGGGGAACCGGGGAGCTGTTTTTT. Drawing the rest from reference TRBV19 and TRBJ2-2, the complete variable domain is DGGITQSPKYLFRKEGQNVTLSCEQNLNHDAMYWYRQDPGQGLRLIYYSQIVNDFQKGDIAEGYSVSREKKESFPLTVTSAQKNPTAFYLCASSRDRGTGELFFGEGSRLTVL.

This chain connects TRBV5-1 to TRBJ1-1, with a possible D match to TRBD1 (6 bases). V lost 5 bases, J lost 1 base, and 18 bases lay in between. This CDR3 contains 16 residues. Germline CDR1 and CDR2: SGHRS and YFSETQ. CDR3 loop: CASRTQQGIGNTEAFF. In nucleotides, the CDR3 is TGCGCCAGCAGGACCCAACAGGGCATTGGGAACACTGAAGCTTTCTTT.

The DNA of the CDR3 is TGTGCCAGCAGTCCCTCAGGTCGGGAGGGCCACTACGAGCAGTACTTC. It yields the protein CASSPSGREGHYEQYF. The chain carries TRBV28 and TRBJ2-7; 8 bases are shared with TRBD2. CDR3 length equals 16 residues. The germline CDR1 and CDR2 sequences are MDHEN and SYDVKM. The J segment lost 3 bases and the V segment lost 5 bases, leaving 12 bases of the junction unmatched.

The J gene is TRBJ2-2, the V gene TRBV28; 10 nucleotides agree with TRBD1. The CDR3 runs to 15 residues. The junction had 6 bases not matched to a gene; V was cut back by 6 bases and J by 5 bases. CDR1 and CDR2 (germline): MDHEN, SYDVKM. The CDR3 sequence: CASSPDRGRTGELFF. The CDR3 DNA sequence: TGTGCCAGCAGCCCGGACAGGGGGAGGACCGGGGAGCTGTTTTTT.

The chain combines TRBV6-5 with TRBJ1-2; 10 nucleotides line up with TRBD1. Trimming took 6 bases from V and 8 from J; bases not matched to a gene: 6. This CDR3 comprises 13 residues. Germline CDR1 MNHEY, CDR2 SVGAGI. The CDR3: CASSPGQGGGYTF. The CDR3 bases are TGTGCCAGCAGCCCAGGACAGGGGGGAGGCTACACCTTC.